Listed here are 24 T cell receptor beta chains from one sample, sequenced in a study of shared clonotypes between healthy human individuals. This table comes from immunoSEQ multiplex PCR, and its TCRdb copy is limited to in-frame clones, with some not included. The top ten hold around 2% of the sample, which has around 700,000 clones, roughly 78% seen once. The sequenced material came from memory CD4+ T cells sorted from blood. The subset denotes: CD45RA-negative fraction. The receptors originated from a woman between 25 and 40 years old in good health.

This chain uses TRBV30 with TRBJ2-3; D unclear. The CDR3 totals 11 residues. From germline, CDR1 is GTSNPN and CDR2 SVGIG (reference sequence). V lost 2 bases and J lost 5, with 5 bases in between. The CDR3, as DNA: TGTGCCTGGAGTTTAGGAGATACGCAGTATTTT. Its protein product is CAWSLGDTQYF.

The V gene is TRBV7-3, the J gene TRBJ1-1, with 7 nucleotides matching TRBD1. This CDR3 has 16 amino acids. V lost 2 bases to trimming and J lost 2 bases; unmatched junction nucleotides: 8. Germline CDR1 is SGHTA and CDR2 is FQGTGA. The CDR3 sequence is CASSLDPGGPNTEAFF. In DNA form, the CDR3 reads TGTGCCAGCAGCTTAGATCCAGGGGGACCAAACACTGAAGCTTTCTTT.

The rearrangement links TRBV28 to TRBJ1-4, with D unresolved. The CDR3 has 12 residues. Germline CDR1 is MDHEN and CDR2 is SYDVKM. V lost 5 bases and J lost 11, with 12 bases in between. The CDR3 DNA reads TGTGCCAGCAGTGTAAGGGATAGGAAACTGTTTTTT. Encoded protein: CASSVRDRKLFF.

This chain links TRBV4-2 with TRBJ2-5; the D gene could be TRBD1 or TRBD2 (5 bases each). Germline values: CDR1 LGHNA, CDR2 YNFKEQ. The CDR3 is 16 amino acids. The V gene lost 2 bases and the J gene lost 5 bases, with 18 bases spanning the gap. CDR3 coding DNA: TGTGCCAGCAGCCAATTGCTTGGGGGAGTCAGGGAGACCCAGTACTTC. Protein product: CASSQLLGGVRETQYF.

This clone was counted a single time. The V gene is TRBV7-9, the J gene TRBJ2-2; TRBD2 matches at 11 bases. The germline V gene encodes CDR1 SEHNR and CDR2 FQNEAQ (reference sequence). The CDR3 sequence is 16 residues long. V shed 4 bases and J 7 bases; nucleotides not matched to a gene: 8. The CDR3 protein is CASSSVAGGPFGELFF. The CDR3 nucleotides are TGTGCCAGCAGCTCCGTAGCGGGAGGGCCCTTCGGGGAGCTGTTTTTT.

The rearrangement links TRBV7-2 to TRBJ2-2; 13 nucleotides match TRBD2. V gave up 5 bases and J gave up 7 bases; unmatched junction bases: 4. The CDR3 contains 15 residues. Germline values: CDR1 SGHTA, CDR2 FQGNSA. The CDR3 DNA reads TGTGCCAGCAGCACTAGCGGGAGGGGTCACGGGGAGCTGTTTTTT. Its translation is CASSTSGRGHGELFF. Filled out from reference TRBV7-2 and TRBJ2-2, the complete variable domain reads GAGVSQSPSNKVTEKGKDVELRCDPISGHTALYWYRQSLGQGLEFLIYFQGNSAPDKSGLPSDRFSAERTGGSVSTLTIQRTQQEDSAVYLCASSTSGRGHGELFFGEGSRLTVL.

V is TRBV7-8 and J is TRBJ1-2; D unclear. The CDR3 sequence is 16 residues long. CDR1 and CDR2 (germline): SGHVS, FQNEAQ. V lost 0 bases and J lost 5, with 16 bases in between. The CDR3 bases are TGTGCCAGCAGCTTAGCCCCTGGGCCAACTACATATGGCTACACCTTC. Amino acids: CASSLAPGPTTYGYTF. The full variable domain, in which reference TRBV7-8 and TRBJ1-2 provide the parts outside the CDR3, is GAGVSQSPRYKVAKRGQDVALRCDPISGHVSLFWYQQALGQGPEFLTYFQNEAQLDKSGLPSDRFFAERPEGSVSTLKIQRTQQEDSAVYLCASSLAPGPTTYGYTFGSGTRLTVV.

The chain has TRBV20-1 and TRBJ2-3; no definite D call. V shed 3 bases and J shed 7 bases, with 8 bases lying between them. Germline CDR1 and CDR2: DFQATT and SNEGSKA (reference sequence). This CDR3 region has 11 residues. This CDR3 is CSARVPNTQYF. The CDR3 nucleotides read TGCAGTGCTAGGGTCCCTAATACGCAGTATTTT.

Written as DNA, the CDR3 is TGTGCCAGCTCTCTCGACTCTGGGGCCAACGTCCTGACTTTC. It yields the protein CASSLDSGANVLTF. J is TRBJ2-6 and V is TRBV18, with D hard to call. Trimming removed 6 bases from V and 0 bases from J, with 6 bases in between. Germline V gene sequence: CDR1 KGHSH, CDR2 LQKENI. The CDR3 is 14 amino acids.

The chain uses TRBV13 and TRBJ1-4; D is possibly TRBD1 (6 bases). The CDR3 extends over 18 amino acids. Germline CDR1 reads PRHDT; CDR2 reads FYEKMQ (reference sequence). V was shortened by 4 bases and J by 4 bases, with 22 bases between the two germline ends. The CDR3 nucleotides read TGTGCCAGCAGCTCTTCTATTCTGGGCAGGGGCCTTAATGAAAAACTGTTTTTT. This gives the protein CASSSSILGRGLNEKLFF.

This clone has more than one count but fewer than ten. This chain uses TRBV28 with TRBJ1-6; D possibly corresponds to TRBD1 (5 bases). In germline, CDR1 is MDHEN, CDR2 SYDVKM. This CDR3 comprises 14 residues. The V and J ends lost 4 bases and 3 bases respectively, with 7 bases between them. This CDR3 is CASSWGLYNSPLHF. The CDR3 DNA reads TGTGCCAGCAGTTGGGGACTCTATAATTCACCCCTCCACTTT.

The V gene is TRBV21-1, the J gene TRBJ2-3; TRBD2, the D gene given by the table, was not confirmed from the DNA. TRBV21-1 corresponds to a pseudogene. The CDR3 runs to 21 residues. The CDR3 spells CASSMGERGLAGFHATDTQYF. CDR3 sequence (DNA): TGTGCCAGCAGCATGGGGGAGAGGGGACTAGCGGGGTTCCACGCCACAGATACGCAGTATTTT.

With respect to this clone: Different DNA sequences within this sample yield the same CDR3. The chain is built from TRBV5-1 and TRBJ2-1; 7 positions agree with TRBD2. The CDR3 loop spans 15 amino acids. Germline CDR1 is SGHRS and CDR2 is YFSETQ. The V gene end was trimmed by 0 bases and the J gene end by 1 base; junction bases not matched to a gene: 1. The CDR3 reads CASSLASGSYNEQFF. The CDR3, as DNA: TGCGCCAGCAGCTTGGCTAGCGGTTCCTACAATGAGCAGTTCTTC.

The chain couples TRBV6-1 to TRBJ1-2; no firm D call. Trimming pared 7 bases from V and 1 base from J, leaving 10 bases between. Germline CDR1 is MNHNS and CDR2 is SASEGT. CDR3 size: 13 residues. Here the CDR3 reads CASTAGNNYGYTF. DNA of the CDR3: TGTGCCAGCACCGCCGGAAATAACTATGGCTACACCTTC.

This chain links TRBV10-1 with TRBJ2-7, with 9 positions matching TRBD2. The CDR3 runs to 15 residues. The ends lost 4 bases at V and 1 base at J; junction bases unmatched: 5. Germline V gene sequence: CDR1 WNHNN, CDR2 SYGVQD (reference sequence). CDR3 in DNA: TGCGCCAGCAGTGCCGTTAGCGGGGGATCCTACGAGCAGTACTTC. The encoded protein is CASSAVSGGSYEQYF.

The genes are TRBV27 and TRBJ1-5, with D possibly TRBD1 on 5 matching bases. The germline gives CDR1 MNHEY, CDR2 SMNVEV (reference sequence). The CDR3 is 13 amino acids. Trimming took 6 bases from V and 4 from J, leaving 10 bases between them. The CDR3 DNA follows: TGTGCCAGCAGGTGGGGGGTGAATCAGCCCCAGCATTTT. It codes for CASRWGVNQPQHF.

Comment on this clone: The sample contains more than one DNA sequence encoding this CDR3. The chain is built from TRBV5-1 and TRBJ2-3; D is perhaps TRBD2 (5 bases). The CDR3 has 14 amino acids. Trimming took off 3 bases at V and 2 bases at J, with 10 bases between the two ends. The germline gives CDR1 SGHRS, CDR2 YFSETQ. CDR3 coding DNA: TGCGCCAGCAGCTCCTCGGGATCCACAGATACGCAGTATTTT. Translated: CASSSSGSTDTQYF.

The chain combines TRBV7-8 with TRBJ2-6; D is uncertain. The V gene lost 2 bases and the J gene lost 1 base, with 6 bases spanning the gap. This CDR3 has 15 residues. CDR1 is SGHVS, CDR2 FQNEAQ, per germline. Here the CDR3 reads CASSLSMSGANVLTF. In DNA, the CDR3 is TGTGCCAGCAGCTTATCTATGTCTGGGGCCAACGTCCTGACTTTC.

The chain uses TRBV6-6 and TRBJ2-3; 9 positions agree with TRBD1. Trimming took 1 base from V and 1 from J; bases not matched to a gene: 3. Per germline, CDR1 MNHNY and CDR2 SVGAGI (reference sequence). This CDR3 comprises 16 residues. For the CDR3, the DNA is TGTGCCAGCAGTTACTTTACAGGGGGCCGCACAGATACGCAGTATTTT. Its protein product is CASSYFTGGRTDTQYF.

A word on this clone: Other DNA sequences from this sample encode an identical CDR3 as well. This chain uses TRBV7-2 with TRBJ2-3; D gene unclear. V was pared by 1 base and J by 1 base, with 3 bases between. Germline values: CDR1 SGHTA, CDR2 FQGNSA. The CDR3 has 13 residues. CDR3 region: CASSLGGTDTQYF. CDR3 coding DNA: TGTGCCAGCAGCTTAGGGGGCACAGATACGCAGTATTTT.

The V and J genes are TRBV6-5 and TRBJ1-2, with 10 bases that match TRBD1. The V gene's germline CDR1 is MNHEY and CDR2 SVGAGI. This CDR3 region has 15 residues. V shed 0 bases, J shed 7 bases, and the junction held 5 bases outside the gene matches. The CDR3 region is CASSYSRDRGGGYTF. The CDR3 DNA sequence: TGTGCCAGCAGTTACTCGAGGGACAGGGGAGGTGGCTACACCTTC.

This clone was recorded many times. The V gene is TRBV5-1, the J gene TRBJ1-3; the D gene is possibly TRBD1 (5 bases). Germline CDR1 is SGHRS and CDR2 is YFSETQ. This CDR3 spans 14 amino acids. The ends were cut back, 4 bases at V and 1 base at J, with 9 bases in the middle. The CDR3 coding sequence is TGCGCCAGCAGCAGGGGAGAATCTGGAAACACCATATATTTT. Translated, it gives CASSRGESGNTIYF.

The chain uses TRBV27 and TRBJ1-1; 7 positions match TRBD1. CDR1 is MNHEY, CDR2 SMNVEV, per germline (reference sequence). Losses at the gene ends were 5 bases for V and 6 bases for J; bases not matched to a gene: 15. The CDR3 is 16 amino acids. CDR3 DNA: TGTGCCAGCAGTCAGGGGGTGGTTATGGGGTTCGCTGAAGCTTTCTTT. It translates to CASSQGVVMGFAEAFF.

The rearrangement uses TRBV2 and TRBJ2-7, with D perhaps matching TRBD1 (6 bases). The V and J ends lost 4 bases and 7 bases respectively, with 11 bases between them. The CDR3 loop spans 12 amino acids. Germline assignment: CDR1 SNHLY and CDR2 FYNNEI. The CDR3 DNA reads TGTGCCAGCAGTGTATGGGGGCGTGAGCAGTACTTC. Its translation: CASSVWGREQYF.